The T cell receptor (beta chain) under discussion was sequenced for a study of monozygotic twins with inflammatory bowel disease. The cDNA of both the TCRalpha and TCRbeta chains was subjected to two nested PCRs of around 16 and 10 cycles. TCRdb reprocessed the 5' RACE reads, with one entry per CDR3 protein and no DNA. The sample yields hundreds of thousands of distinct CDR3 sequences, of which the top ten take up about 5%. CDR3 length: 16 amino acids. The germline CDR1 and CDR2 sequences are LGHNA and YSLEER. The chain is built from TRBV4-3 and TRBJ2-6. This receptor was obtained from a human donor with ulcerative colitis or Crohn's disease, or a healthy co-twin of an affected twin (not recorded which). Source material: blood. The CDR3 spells CASSKSDRSGANVLTF.